The rows below give T cell receptor beta chains drawn from one sample of a study of OX40 agonist ivuxolimab in advanced cancers. Libraries were prepared by immunoSEQ multiplex PCR; TCRdb keeps only in-frame clonotypes and omits some of them. The sample holds about 43,000 clones, more than 75% seen once. This sample comprised CD4+ or CD8+ T cells sorted from blood, obtained in a trial of the OX40 agonist ivuxolimab. Source of these receptors: an adult with an advanced solid tumor such as melanoma, head and neck, liver or kidney cancer. The conserved cysteine and the conserved F or W are not part of the CDR3 here.

v_call cdr3_aa
TRBV5-1 ASGQGNTGELF
TRBV6-4 ASSDSGQGTYGYT
TRBV19 ASTGQGTGEAF
TRBV19 ASSIDLNTEAF
TRBV2 ASTLAGNEQY
TRBV27 ASSPRGAGAYEQY
TRBV9 ASSVFFFRQKKNPTNSPLH
TRBV6-4 ASSEQGSGANVLT
TRBV19 ASSSPRALNQPQH
TRBV4-1 ASSQNEKTDTQY
TRBV9 ASSPQASGPTDTQY
TRBV7-2 ASSIPITDTQY
TRBV4-1 ASSFSVSYEQY
TRBV5-4 ASSFGGGATYEQY
TRBV29-1 SAETGVGANVLT
TRBV11-2 ASSFQQNTEAF
TRBV2 ASSVQGGNEQF
TRBV15 ATSAQGGFNEQF
TRBV6-5 ASSPMPRADGYT
TRBV6-4 ASRGARYRETQY